This passage covers 27 T cell receptor beta chains from one sample sequenced in a study of glioma-infiltrating T cells. TCR alpha and beta CDR3 regions were amplified from RNA using iRepertoire nested multiplex PCR. TCRdb re-analysed the multiplex PCR reads in MiXCR, keeping a single row per CDR3 protein. The top ten hold under 40% of the sample, which has around 90,000 distinct CDR3 sequences, about 40% seen once. Sequencing was carried out using glioma tissue, nonneoplastic brain tissue, or PBMCs (not recorded which). These receptor sequences come from a human donor with low-grade glioma or glioblastoma, undergoing nonglioma brain surgery, or in good health (not recorded which).

V gene TRBV7-2 combines with J gene TRBJ2-7; TRBD2 aligns across 12 bases. With 5 bases clipped from V and 4 bases from J, the junction kept 9 bases outside the gene matches. The germline V gene has CDR1 SGHTA and CDR2 FQGNSA. CDR3 length: 16 residues. In DNA, the CDR3 is TGTGCCAGCAGCCTTAGACTAGCGGGAGATAAATACGAGCAGTACTTC. It is translated as CASSLRLAGDKYEQYF. Full variable domain (outside the CDR3, taken from reference TRBV7-2 and TRBJ2-7): GAGVSQSPSNKVTEKGKDVELRCDPISGHTALYWYRQSLGQGLEFLIYFQGNSAPDKSGLPSDRFSAERTGGSVSTLTIQRTQQEDSAVYLCASSLRLAGDKYEQYFGPGTRLTVT.

Details on this clonotype: A junction boundary mismatches the germline segment, possibly from a read error. This sequence joins TRBV7-2 and TRBJ2-1; D not resolved. In germline, CDR1 is SGHTA, CDR2 FQGNSA. The CDR3 length is 13 residues. The CDR3 sequence: CASLKRPSNEKFF. CDR3 in DNA: TGTGCCAGCCTCAAAAGGCCATCTAATGAGAAGTTCTTC.

Details on this clonotype: The junction departs from germline at one end; a sequencing error may be responsible. The V call is TRBV19, the J call TRBJ1-5; no clear D. Germline V lookup: CDR1 LNHDA, CDR2 SQIVND (reference sequence). The CDR3 sequence is 17 residues long. Here the CDR3 reads CASSPIQRIHSNQPQHF. CDR3 sequence (DNA): TGTGCCAGTAGTCCCATACAGAGGATACATAGCAATCAGCCCCAGCATTTC.

The rearrangement uses TRBV6-4 and TRBJ2-2; 10 bases line up with TRBD2. V gave up 3 bases and J gave up 4 bases; unmatched junction bases: 2. In germline, CDR1 is MRHNA, CDR2 SNTAGT. The CDR3 length is 15 residues. The CDR3 region is CASSEAGGLTGELFF. In DNA, the CDR3 is TGTGCCAGCAGTGAAGCGGGGGGGCTCACCGGGGAGCTGTTTTTT.

This chain connects TRBV12-3 or TRBV12-4 to TRBJ2-1, with 10 nucleotides matching TRBD2. The CDR3 extends over 14 amino acids. V was clipped by 11 bases and J by 4 bases; unmatched bases: 8. This CDR3 is CACKIAGGYNEQFF. The CDR3 nucleotides read TGTGCCTGCAAGATAGCGGGAGGATACAATGAGCAGTTCTTC.

In regard to this clonotype: Possible read error: a much larger clone is one base away. V usage is TRBV19 and J usage is TRBJ1-1; possibly TRBD1 for D (5 bases). CDR1 LNHDA and CDR2 SQIVND come from the germline V gene (reference sequence). The CDR3 is made up of 15 amino acids. V was trimmed by 7 bases and J by 3 bases, leaving 18 bases between them. CDR3 protein: CASTRAGIRDTEAFF. CDR3 nucleotide sequence: TGTGCCAGTACCAGGGCAGGGATTCGAGACACTGAAGCTTTCTTT. The variable domain in full, completed from reference TRBV19 and TRBJ1-1, reads DGGITQSPKYLFRKEGQNVTLSCEQNLNHDAMYWYRQDPGQGLRLIYYSQIVNDFQKGDIAEGYSVSREKKESFPLTVTSAQKNPTAFYLCASTRAGIRDTEAFFGQGTRLTVV.

This clonotype came up many times. Written as DNA, the CDR3 is TGCAGTGCTAGACGTAGGGACAGGGGTTTGATGAACACTGAAGCTTTCTTT. Translation gives CSARRRDRGLMNTEAFF. The V and J genes are TRBV20-1 and TRBJ1-1, with 10 bases that match TRBD1. The CDR3 extends over 17 amino acids. V was pared by 2 bases and J by 0 bases, with 9 bases of the junction left unmatched. Germline CDR1 reads DFQATT; CDR2 reads SNEGSKA (reference sequence).

This clonotype has ten or more counts. The CDR3 sequence is CASSPMVLAGGSEEQYF. The CDR3 DNA reads TGTGCCAGCAGCCCGATGGTTCTAGCGGGAGGGTCGGAAGAGCAGTACTTC. The V and J genes are TRBV11-2 and TRBJ2-7; 12 bases agree with TRBD2. CDR1 and CDR2 from the germline V gene are SGHAT and FQNNGV. After removal of 5 bases from V and 7 bases from J, the junction contained 15 bases not matched to a gene. The CDR3 consists of 17 residues. The full variable domain, with the rest looked up from reference TRBV11-2 and TRBJ2-7, is EAGVAQSPRYKIIEKRQSVAFWCNPISGHATLYWYQQILGQGPKLLIQFQNNGVVDDSQLPKDRFSAERLKGVDSTLKIQPAKLEDSAVYLCASSPMVLAGGSEEQYFGPGTRLTVT.

In the case of this clonotype: One end of the junction varies from germline; a read error may be responsible. J is TRBJ2-7 and V is TRBV3-1; 7 nucleotides align to TRBD1. The V gene's germline CDR1 is LGHDT and CDR2 YNNKEL (reference sequence). This CDR3 has 13 residues. CDR3 region: CASSLTGQYERYF. The CDR3 DNA reads TGTGCTAGCAGCCTCACGGGACAGTACGAGCGGTACTTC.

In this sample, this clonotype turned up many times. J is TRBJ2-3 and V is TRBV20-1; 10 nucleotides match TRBD1. V lost 3 bases, J lost 3 bases, and 3 bases stayed unmatched. Germline loops: CDR1 DFQATT, CDR2 SNEGSKA (reference sequence). This CDR3 has 14 amino acids. DNA for the CDR3: TGCAGTGCTAGTCGGGACAGGGGTACAGATACGCAGTATTTT. Translation: CSASRDRGTDTQYF.

This clonotype was picked up many times. The chain is built from TRBV3-1 and TRBJ1-1; D is possibly TRBD1 (5 bases). V lost 1 base and J 1 base, leaving 10 bases between the germline ends. Per germline, CDR1 LGHDT and CDR2 YNNKEL (reference sequence). This CDR3 contains 15 residues. As DNA, the CDR3 is TGTGCCAGCAGCCAAGTTGGGGGTTGGAACACTGAAGCTTTCTTT. Its protein is CASSQVGGWNTEAFF.

This clonotype was counted many times. The chain is built from TRBV3-1 and TRBJ2-1; the D gene could be TRBD1 or TRBD2 (5 bases each). Per the germline V gene, CDR1 is LGHDT and CDR2 is YNNKEL (reference sequence). V lost 4 bases, J lost 3 bases, and 16 bases lay in between. The CDR3 sequence is 16 residues long. The CDR3 region is CASSPGDRTVYNEQFF. The CDR3 DNA follows: TGTGCCAGCAGCCCCGGGGACCGGACGGTCTACAATGAGCAGTTCTTC.

As concerns this clonotype: This may arise from a read error, as a much more abundant clone is one base away. The V gene is TRBV5-4, the J gene TRBJ2-1, with D unclear. The germline V and J ends were trimmed by 4 bases and 0 bases, with 11 bases remaining between them. This CDR3 comprises 15 residues. Germline loops: CDR1 SGHNT, CDR2 YYREEE (reference sequence). The CDR3, as DNA: TGTGCCAGCAGCGTTGACGCAAACTCCTACAATGAGCAGTTCTTC. Amino acid sequence: CASSVDANSYNEQFF.

Many counts were recorded for this clonotype. This chain links TRBV24-1 with TRBJ2-4, with D possibly matching TRBD1 (6 bases). V was shortened by 5 bases and J by 10 bases, with 11 bases between the two germline ends. This CDR3 has 12 residues. The germline CDR1 and CDR2 sequences are KGHDR and SFDVKD. The DNA for the CDR3 is TGTGCCACCAGTGCTCGAGGGACAATTCAGTACTTC. Translated: CATSARGTIQYF.

This clonotype was seen repeatedly, ten times or more. The rearrangement links TRBV6-1 to TRBJ2-3, with 10 bases lining up with TRBD2. The germline CDR1 and CDR2 sequences are MNHNS and SASEGT. This CDR3 contains 18 residues. V lost 7 bases and J lost 4; bases outside the gene matches: 17. The CDR3 DNA follows: TGTGCCAGCAAATGGGGGATTAGCGGGAGGTCCAGCGCAGATACGCAGTATTTT. It yields the protein CASKWGISGRSSADTQYF.

As for this clonotype: One junction end does not reproduce the germline sequence, and a read error may be involved. The gene calls are TRBV4-1 and TRBJ2-5; tentatively, D is TRBD2 (6 bases). CDR1 is MGHRA and CDR2 is YSYEKL in the germline V gene. CDR3 length equals 15 residues. The CDR3 reads CASSQEGGYNDTQYF. The CDR3 bases are TGCGCCAGCAGTCAAGAGGGAGGATACAATGATACCCAGTACTTC.

This clonotype was found many times. The chain uses TRBV6-1 and TRBJ2-1; D uncertain. CDR3 length equals 13 residues. Trimming cost V 6 bases and J 1 base, with 7 bases left between them. CDR1 and CDR2 (germline): MNHNS, SASEGT. Here the CDR3 reads CASRFGSYNEQFF. CDR3 DNA: TGTGCCAGCAGGTTCGGTTCCTACAATGAGCAGTTCTTC.

To note about this clonotype: This may stem from a read error, because a much larger clone lies one nucleotide away. This chain links TRBV18 with TRBJ1-6, with D hard to call. CDR1 is KGHSH, CDR2 LQKENI, per germline. The CDR3 is 15 amino acids. The CDR3 is CDSSPASGDNSPLHF. CDR3 coding DNA: TGTGACAGCTCACCCGCCTCGGGAGATAATTCACCCCTCCACTTT. Full variable domain (remainder filled in from reference TRBV18 and TRBJ1-6): NAGVMQNPRHLVRRRGQEARLRCSPMKGHSHVYWYRQLPEEGLKFMVYLQKENIIDESGMPKERFSAEFPKEGPSILRIQQVVRGDSAAYFCDSSPASGDNSPLHFGNGTRLTVT.

This clonotype was seen a few times. The chain is built from TRBV4-1 and TRBJ1-1; possibly TRBD1 for D (6 bases). Germline V gene lookup returns CDR1 MGHRA and CDR2 YSYEKL. Trimming pared 4 bases from V and 6 bases from J, leaving 21 bases between. The CDR3 is made up of 16 amino acids. The DNA of the CDR3 is TGCGCCAGCAGCCCAGAACAGGGCATGTCTTCGGCTGAAGCTTTCTTT. As protein: CASSPEQGMSSAEAFF.

This clonotype was recorded at least ten times. V gene TRBV7-9 combines with J gene TRBJ2-7; TRBD2 is a possible D gene (6 bases). The germline V gene encodes CDR1 SEHNR and CDR2 FQNEAQ (reference sequence). V shed 8 bases and J shed 1 base, with 9 bases lying between them. The CDR3 length is 12 residues. CDR3 protein: CASGGSSYEQYF. The CDR3 DNA is TGTGCCAGCGGAGGGAGTTCCTACGAGCAGTACTTC.

This clonotype was counted ten times or more. The rearrangement uses TRBV6-1 and TRBJ2-7; D not resolved. This CDR3 comprises 15 residues. Germline-derived CDR1 and CDR2 are MNHNS and SASEGT. V shed 6 bases and J shed 0 bases, with 15 bases lying between them. In DNA form, the CDR3 reads TGTGCCAGCAGGTCACAGACCCAGGTCTCCTACGAGCAGTACTTC. Its translation: CASRSQTQVSYEQYF.

The V and J genes are TRBV6-2 or TRBV6-3 and TRBJ2-5; tentatively, D is TRBD2 (5 bases). V lost 9 bases and J 5 bases, leaving 13 bases between the germline ends. Germline lookup yields CDR1 MNHEY and CDR2 SVGEGT. There are 12 residues in the CDR3. The CDR3: CARSRLWETQYF. In nucleotides, the CDR3 is TGTGCCAGAAGTAGACTATGGGAGACCCAGTACTTC.

Ten or more counts support this clonotype. The chain employs TRBV11-3 and TRBJ2-5; 7 nucleotides agree with TRBD1. V lost 3 bases to trimming and J lost 4 bases; unmatched junction nucleotides: 2. Germline V gene lookup returns CDR1 SGHNT and CDR2 YENEEA. The CDR3 runs 13 residues. The CDR3 loop is CASSFYRGETQYF. CDR3 bases: TGTGCCAGCAGCTTCTACAGGGGAGAGACCCAGTACTTC.

Many counts were recorded for this clonotype. The chain carries TRBV14 and TRBJ2-7; 16 bases are shared with TRBD2. After removal of 4 bases from V and 5 bases from J, the junction contained 5 bases not matched to a gene. The V gene's germline CDR1 is SGHDN and CDR2 FVKESK. This CDR3 is 16 amino acids long. CDR3 amino acids: CASSPGLAGGLDEQYF. CDR3 DNA sequence: TGTGCCAGCAGCCCGGGACTAGCGGGAGGGTTGGACGAGCAGTACTTC.

In the case of this clonotype: A much larger clonotype is one base distant, so this may be a read error. The rearrangement uses TRBV19 and TRBJ2-2, with 10 bases identical to TRBD1. After removal of 7 bases from V and 7 bases from J, the junction contained 6 bases not matched to a gene. The germline CDR1 and CDR2 sequences are LNHDA and SQIVND (reference sequence). The CDR3 covers 14 residues. The CDR3 DNA is TGTGCCAGTAAAGACAGGGGGCATAACGGGGAGCTGTTTTTT. Protein: CASKDRGHNGELFF.

In its sample, this clonotype was seen a few times. The chain is built from TRBV30 and TRBJ2-7, with 12 bases identical to TRBD2. Unmatched junction bases numbered 3, after V lost 4 bases and J lost 2 bases. This CDR3 region has 14 residues. Germline lookup yields CDR1 GTSNPN and CDR2 SVGIG (reference sequence). In nucleotides, the CDR3 is TGTGCCTGGACCGGACTAGCGGGACCCTACGAGCAGTACTTC. It codes for CAWTGLAGPYEQYF.

The chain uses TRBV28 and TRBJ2-3; D gene unclear. This CDR3 region has 14 residues. Between the trimmed V and J ends, which lost 8 bases and 3 bases, there was a span of 15 bases. The germline CDR1 and CDR2 sequences are MDHEN and SYDVKM. The CDR3 sequence: CASGWDSTTDTQYF. The CDR3 DNA sequence: TGTGCCAGCGGCTGGGATTCCACTACAGATACGCAGTATTTT.